This T cell receptor (beta chain) was obtained from a study of blood T cell repertoires in COVID-19. Study background: Sample material is recorded as cDNA or gDNA derived from T cells, B-cell-depleted T cells, or PBMCs.

CDR1 and CDR2 from the germline V gene are MNHEY and SMNVEV (reference sequence). CDR3 length: 14 residues. Trimming removed 4 bases from V and 5 bases from J, with 11 bases in between. The repertoire was sequenced with immunoSEQ multiplex PCR; TCRdb's copy has only in-frame clones and lacks some. This sample has fewer than 400,000 clones, with nearly 90% found just once. The V and J genes are TRBV27 and TRBJ2-2; D is perhaps TRBD1 (5 bases). The source is a woman in her 30s who had recovered from COVID-19. Material for sequencing was PBMCs or T cells enriched from blood (not recorded which). This CDR3 is CASSSGLRTGELFF. CDR3 DNA sequence: TGTGCCAGCAGTTCAGGGTTAAGAACCGGGGAGCTGTTTTTT.